The T cell receptor beta chain under discussion was sequenced for a study of T cell responses to AZD1222 COVID-19 vaccine. This clone is a singleton in its sample. No antigen is known for it. Study conclusions and caveats: Repertoires were obtained solely post-peak T cell response.

Profiled with immunoSEQ multiplex PCR; TCRdb holds only in-frame clones, not every one. Here the sample spans about 97,000 clones, around 88% being singletons. The CDR3 is made up of 13 amino acids. Per the germline V gene, CDR1 is SGHTA and CDR2 is FQGNSA. V dropped 0 bases and J dropped 7 bases, with 7 bases sitting between them. This chain connects TRBV7-2 to TRBJ2-1; D not resolved. The TCR sequence derives from an adult in good health. The source was peripheral blood, collected on day 0 of AZD1222 vaccination. In DNA form, the CDR3 reads TGTGCCAGCAGCTTAGCCTTCGGAAATGAGCAGTTCTTC. It yields the protein CASSLAFGNEQFF.